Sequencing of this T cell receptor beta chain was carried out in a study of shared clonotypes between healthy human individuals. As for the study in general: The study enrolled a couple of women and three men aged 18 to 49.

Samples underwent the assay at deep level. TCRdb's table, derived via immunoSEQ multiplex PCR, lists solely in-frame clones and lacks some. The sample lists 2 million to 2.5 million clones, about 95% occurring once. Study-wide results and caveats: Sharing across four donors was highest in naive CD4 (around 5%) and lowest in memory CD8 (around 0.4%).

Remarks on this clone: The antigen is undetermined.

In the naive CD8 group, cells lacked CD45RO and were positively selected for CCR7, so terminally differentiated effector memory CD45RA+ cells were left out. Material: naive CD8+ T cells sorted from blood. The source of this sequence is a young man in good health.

The CDR3 DNA sequence: TGTGCCAGCTACGACCCGATGCGGGGCTACACCTTC. This gives the protein CASYDPMRGYTF. This chain uses TRBV25-1 with TRBJ1-2; no reliable D call. Germline V gene sequence: CDR1 MGHDK, CDR2 SYGVNS. Deletions cut 8 bases from V and 8 bases from J, with 15 bases between. The CDR3 covers 12 residues.